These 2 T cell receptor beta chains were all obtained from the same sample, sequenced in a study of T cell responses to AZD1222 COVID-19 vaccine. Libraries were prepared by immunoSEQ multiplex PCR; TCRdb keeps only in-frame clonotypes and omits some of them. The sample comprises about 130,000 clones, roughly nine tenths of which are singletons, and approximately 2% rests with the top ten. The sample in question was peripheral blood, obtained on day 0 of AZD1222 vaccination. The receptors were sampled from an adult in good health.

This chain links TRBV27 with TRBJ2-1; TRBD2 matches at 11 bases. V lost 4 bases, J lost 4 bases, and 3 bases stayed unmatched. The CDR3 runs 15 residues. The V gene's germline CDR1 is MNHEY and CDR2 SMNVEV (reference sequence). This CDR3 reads CASSWGLADYNEQFF. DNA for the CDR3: TGTGCCAGCAGTTGGGGACTAGCGGATTACAATGAGCAGTTCTTC.

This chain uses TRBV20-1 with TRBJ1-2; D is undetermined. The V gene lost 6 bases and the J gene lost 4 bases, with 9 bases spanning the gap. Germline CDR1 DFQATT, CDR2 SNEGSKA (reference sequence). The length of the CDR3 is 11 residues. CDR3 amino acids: CSAPDPYGYTF. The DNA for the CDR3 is TGCAGTGCCCCGGACCCCTATGGCTACACCTTC.